This entry lists 17 T cell receptor beta chains sequenced from one sample in a study of T cell responses to AZD1222 COVID-19 vaccine. Profiled with immunoSEQ multiplex PCR; TCRdb holds only in-frame clones, not every one. The sample has around 99,000 clones, about 90% seen once. Source: peripheral blood, taken on day 0 of AZD1222 vaccination. The receptors were gathered from an adult in good health.

This chain's CDR3 is CAGRTSGLSEQYF. Here the CDR3 DNA reads TGTGCCGGCCGGACTAGCGGTCTCTCCGAGCAGTACTTC. The chain carries TRBV7-9 and TRBJ2-7; 10 bases match TRBD2. V lost 11 bases, J lost 6 bases, and 10 bases stayed unmatched. CDR1 SEHNR and CDR2 FQNEAQ come from the germline V gene (reference sequence). This CDR3 region has 13 residues. Looking up the rest from reference TRBV7-9 and TRBJ2-7 gives the full variable domain: DTGVSQNPRHKITKRGQNVTFRCDPISEHNRLYWYRQTLGQGPEFLTYFQNEAQLEKSRLLSDRFSAERPKGSFSTLEIQRTEQGDSAMYLCAGRTSGLSEQYFGPGTRLTVT.

The count of this clone is one. This sequence joins TRBV7-9 and TRBJ1-1; D is perhaps TRBD1 (6 bases). The CDR3 runs 12 residues. Trimming shortened V by 5 bases and J by 5 bases, and 9 bases separated the two germline ends. CDR1 and CDR2 from the germline V gene are SEHNR and FQNEAQ (reference sequence). The CDR3 sequence: CASSVQGTEAFF. As DNA, the CDR3 is TGTGCCAGCAGCGTACAGGGAACTGAAGCTTTCTTT.

The chain employs TRBV6-6 and TRBJ1-5, with 7 positions matching TRBD1. Trimming removed 6 bases from V and 5 bases from J; junction bases left unmatched: 4. The germline CDR1 and CDR2 sequences are MNHNY and SVGAGI (reference sequence). CDR3 length: 13 amino acids. The CDR3 protein is CASRGGYDQPQHF. The DNA of the CDR3 is TGTGCCAGCAGAGGGGGCTACGATCAGCCCCAGCATTTT.

The V call is TRBV7-8, the J call TRBJ2-7, with a possible D match to TRBD2 (5 bases). Looked up from germline, CDR1 is SGHVS and CDR2 is FQNEAQ. V was shortened by 0 bases and J by 3 bases, with 9 bases between the two germline ends. The CDR3 consists of 14 residues. The CDR3 protein is CASSLAGLIYEQYF. CDR3 nucleotides: TGTGCCAGCAGCTTAGCCGGACTGATCTACGAGCAGTACTTC. The variable domain in full, completed from reference TRBV7-8 and TRBJ2-7, reads GAGVSQSPRYKVAKRGQDVALRCDPISGHVSLFWYQQALGQGPEFLTYFQNEAQLDKSGLPSDRFFAERPEGSVSTLKIQRTQQEDSAVYLCASSLAGLIYEQYFGPGTRLTVT.

V is TRBV13 and J is TRBJ1-2, with a possible D match to TRBD1 (5 bases). The CDR3 length is 15 residues. Trimming took 4 bases from V and 2 from J, leaving 14 bases between them. Germline loops: CDR1 PRHDT, CDR2 FYEKMQ (reference sequence). This CDR3 is CASSSPREGNYGYTF. For the CDR3, the DNA is TGTGCCAGCAGCTCTCCCCGGGAGGGGAACTATGGCTACACCTTC.

Concerning this clone itself: In the same sample, other DNA sequences code for this CDR3. The chain joins TRBV11-2 to TRBJ1-5, with D unresolved. This CDR3 comprises 13 residues. Germline CDR1 reads SGHAT; CDR2 reads FQNNGV. V lost 2 bases and J 3 bases, leaving 5 bases between the germline ends. This chain's CDR3 is CASSLSDNQPQHF. For the CDR3, the DNA is TGTGCCAGCAGCTTATCCGACAATCAGCCCCAGCATTTT.

This chain connects TRBV18 to TRBJ2-1; 10 nucleotides agree with TRBD2. The CDR3 loop spans 17 amino acids. Germline trimming cut 4 bases from V and 9 bases from J; bases unmatched to any gene: 15. Per the germline V gene, CDR1 is KGHSH and CDR2 is LQKENI. CDR3: CASSRLPSGGKNLEQFF. CDR3 nucleotides: TGTGCCAGCTCACGCTTACCTAGCGGGGGAAAGAATCTTGAGCAGTTCTTC.

The chain joins TRBV4-1 to TRBJ1-3; 7 bases map to TRBD1. J was trimmed by 0 bases and V by 5 bases; bases with no gene match: 10. This CDR3 is built from 17 residues. Germline assignment: CDR1 MGHRA and CDR2 YSYEKL. The CDR3 loop reads CASSVNSGGSSGNTIYF. CDR3 nucleotides: TGCGCCAGCAGCGTAAACTCAGGGGGAAGCTCTGGAAACACCATATATTTT.

CDR3 amino acids: CASSGLLQGGSYEQYF. The CDR3 coding sequence is TGTGCCAGCTCCGGTCTACTACAGGGAGGCTCCTACGAGCAGTACTTC. The chain combines TRBV18 with TRBJ2-7; the D gene could be TRBD1 or TRBD2 (6 bases each). Germline CDR1 KGHSH, CDR2 LQKENI. This CDR3 contains 16 residues. The V end lost 6 bases, the J end lost 0 bases, and 18 bases lay between the germline ends.

V and J are TRBV6-2 or TRBV6-3 and TRBJ1-1, with D unresolved. Germline V gene sequence: CDR1 MNHEY, CDR2 SVGEGT. V dropped 3 bases and J dropped 5 bases, with 4 bases sitting between them. The CDR3 extends over 11 amino acids. The DNA for the CDR3 is TGTGCCAGCAGTTATAAGACTGAAGCTTTCTTT. Protein: CASSYKTEAFF.

Of note for this clone: Other DNA variants within this sample encode the same CDR3. This chain connects TRBV9 to TRBJ1-1; the D is unclear. This CDR3 has 14 amino acids. V lost 0 bases and J 4 bases, leaving 10 bases between the germline ends. CDR1 SGDLS and CDR2 YYNGEE come from the germline V gene. DNA for the CDR3: TGTGCCAGCAGCGTAGCCGGGGAGGGCACTGAAGCTTTCTTT. This sequence encodes CASSVAGEGTEAFF. Filled out from reference TRBV9 and TRBJ1-1, the complete variable domain reads DSGVTQTPKHLITATGQRVTLRCSPRSGDLSVYWYQQSLDQGLQFLIQYYNGEERAKGNILERFSAQQFPDLHSELNLSSLELGDSALYFCASSVAGEGTEAFFGQGTRLTVV.

This sequence joins TRBV7-8 and TRBJ1-6; TRBD1 is a possible D gene (5 bases). The CDR3 runs 18 residues. The V end was cut by 1 base, the J end by 0 bases, with 13 bases between. Germline V gene sequence: CDR1 SGHVS, CDR2 FQNEAQ. The CDR3 protein is CASSLVRGADSYNSPLHF. The DNA for the CDR3 is TGTGCCAGCAGCTTAGTGCGGGGCGCAGACTCCTATAATTCACCCCTCCACTTT. Variable domain in full (rest from reference TRBV7-8 and TRBJ1-6): GAGVSQSPRYKVAKRGQDVALRCDPISGHVSLFWYQQALGQGPEFLTYFQNEAQLDKSGLPSDRFFAERPEGSVSTLKIQRTQQEDSAVYLCASSLVRGADSYNSPLHFGNGTRLTVT.

The count of this clone is one. The rearrangement links TRBV9 to TRBJ2-2; 10 bases match TRBD1. The CDR3 has 15 amino acids. Germline V gene lookup returns CDR1 SGDLS and CDR2 YYNGEE. J lost 5 bases, V lost 3 bases, and 4 bases had no gene match. CDR3 amino acids: CASSGRTGGTGELFF. The CDR3 coding sequence is TGTGCCAGCAGCGGACGGACAGGGGGGACCGGGGAGCTGTTTTTT.

There are a few counts of this clone. V and J are TRBV6-4 and TRBJ1-4, with D perhaps matching TRBD1 (5 bases). Germline V gives CDR1 MRHNA, CDR2 SNTAGT. Between the trimmed V and J ends, which lost 4 bases and 0 bases, there was a span of 18 bases. The CDR3 loop spans 18 amino acids. CDR3 bases: TGTGCCAGCAGTGGGGTGTCGCGGACAACCGCAACTAATGAAAAACTGTTTTTT. This codes for CASSGVSRTTATNEKLFF.

The rearrangement joins TRBV3-1 (or the pseudogene TRBV3-2) to TRBJ2-4; D remains ambiguous. CDR3 length: 13 residues. The germline V gene has CDR1 LGHDT and CDR2 YNNKEL (reference sequence). Between the trimmed V and J ends, which lost 1 base and 12 bases, there was a span of 13 bases. The CDR3 protein is CASSQGLASGQYF. The CDR3 coding sequence is TGTGCCAGCAGCCAAGGGTTGGCTTCGGGTCAGTACTTC.

The genes are TRBV11-2 and TRBJ2-7; a weak D match, TRBD1 (6 bases). The V end was cut by 1 base, the J end by 7 bases, with 11 bases between. This CDR3 has 13 residues. CDR1 and CDR2 from the germline V gene are SGHAT and FQNNGV. As DNA, the CDR3 is TGTGCCAGCAGCTTAGGGGCAGGGGTTGAGCAGTACTTC. Amino acid sequence: CASSLGAGVEQYF.

This clone has more than one count but fewer than ten. This rearrangement joins TRBV7-8 to TRBJ1-2; TRBD1 agrees at 7 bases. Trimming removed 1 base from V and 4 bases from J; junction bases left unmatched: 3. The CDR3 covers 14 residues. Germline V lookup: CDR1 SGHVS, CDR2 FQNEAQ. DNA for the CDR3: TGTGCCAGCAGCTTAGTTGGGACAGCCTATGGCTACACCTTC. This gives the protein CASSLVGTAYGYTF.